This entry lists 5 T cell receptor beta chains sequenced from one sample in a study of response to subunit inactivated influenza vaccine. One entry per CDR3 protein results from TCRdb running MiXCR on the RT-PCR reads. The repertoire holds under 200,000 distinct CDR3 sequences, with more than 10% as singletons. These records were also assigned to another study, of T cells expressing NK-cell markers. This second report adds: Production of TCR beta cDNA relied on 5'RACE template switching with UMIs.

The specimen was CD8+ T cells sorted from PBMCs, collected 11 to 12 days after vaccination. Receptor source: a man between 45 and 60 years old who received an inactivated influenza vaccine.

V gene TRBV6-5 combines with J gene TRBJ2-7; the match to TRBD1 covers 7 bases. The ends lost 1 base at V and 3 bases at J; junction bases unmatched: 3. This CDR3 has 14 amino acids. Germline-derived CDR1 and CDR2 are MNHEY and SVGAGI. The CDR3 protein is CASSYYRGDYEQYF. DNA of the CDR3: TGTGCCAGCAGTTACTACAGGGGTGACTACGAGCAGTACTTC.

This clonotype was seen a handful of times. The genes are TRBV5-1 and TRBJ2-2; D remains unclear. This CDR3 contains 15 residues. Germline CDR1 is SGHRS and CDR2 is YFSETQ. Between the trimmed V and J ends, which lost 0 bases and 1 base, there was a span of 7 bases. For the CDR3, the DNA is TGCGCCAGCAGCTTGGCCGGAATGAACACCGGGGAGCTGTTTTTT. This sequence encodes CASSLAGMNTGELFF. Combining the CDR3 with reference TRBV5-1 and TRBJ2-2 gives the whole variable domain KAGVTQTPRYLIKTRGQQVTLSCSPISGHRSVSWYQQTPGQGLQFLFEYFSETQRNKGNFPGRFSGRQFSNSRSEMNVSTLELGDSALYLCASSLAGMNTGELFFGEGSRLTVL.

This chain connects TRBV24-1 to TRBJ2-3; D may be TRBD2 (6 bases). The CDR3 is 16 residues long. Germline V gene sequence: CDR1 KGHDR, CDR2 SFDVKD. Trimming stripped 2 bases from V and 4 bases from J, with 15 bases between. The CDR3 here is CATSDSVGGLADTQYF. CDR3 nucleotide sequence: TGTGCCACCAGTGATTCGGTGGGGGGACTGGCAGATACGCAGTATTTT.

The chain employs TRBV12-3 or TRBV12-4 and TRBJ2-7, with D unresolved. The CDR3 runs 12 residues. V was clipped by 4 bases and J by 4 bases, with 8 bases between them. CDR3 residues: CASSYVRYEQYF. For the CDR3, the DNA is TGTGCCAGCAGTTATGTACGTTACGAGCAGTACTTC.

CDR3 in amino acids: CASSGLPGQGRTDTQYF. The CDR3, as DNA: TGTGCCAGCAGCGGATTACCGGGACAGGGGAGGACAGATACGCAGTATTTT. J is TRBJ2-3 and V is TRBV14, with 10 bases identical to TRBD1. There are 17 residues in the CDR3. The trim removed 5 bases at V and 3 bases at J, leaving 11 bases unmatched. The germline CDR1 and CDR2 sequences are SGHDN and FVKESK.